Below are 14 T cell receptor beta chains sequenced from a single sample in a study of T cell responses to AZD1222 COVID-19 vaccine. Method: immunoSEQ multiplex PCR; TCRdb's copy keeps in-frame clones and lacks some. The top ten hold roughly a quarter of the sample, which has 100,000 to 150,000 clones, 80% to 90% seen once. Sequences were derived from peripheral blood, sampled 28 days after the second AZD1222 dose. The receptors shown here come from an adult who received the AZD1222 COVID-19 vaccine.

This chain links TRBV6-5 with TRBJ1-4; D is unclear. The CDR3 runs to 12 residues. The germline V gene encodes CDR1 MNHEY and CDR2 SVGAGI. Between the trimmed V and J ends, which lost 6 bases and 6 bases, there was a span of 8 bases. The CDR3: CASRDLYEKLFF. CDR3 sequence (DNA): TGTGCCAGCAGAGATTTGTATGAAAAACTGTTTTTT.

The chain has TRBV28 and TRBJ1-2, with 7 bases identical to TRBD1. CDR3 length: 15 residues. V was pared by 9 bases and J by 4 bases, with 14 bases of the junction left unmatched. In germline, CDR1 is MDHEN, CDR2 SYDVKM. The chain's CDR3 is CASTPPGTAAYGYTF. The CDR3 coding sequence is TGTGCCAGTACCCCCCCCGGGACAGCAGCCTATGGCTACACCTTC.

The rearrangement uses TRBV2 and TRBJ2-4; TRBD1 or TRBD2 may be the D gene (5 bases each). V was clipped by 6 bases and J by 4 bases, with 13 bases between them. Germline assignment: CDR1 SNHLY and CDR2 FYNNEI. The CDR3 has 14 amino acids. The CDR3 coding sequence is TGTGCCAGCAGGAGGGACGGAGATAAAAACATTCAGTACTTC. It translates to CASRRDGDKNIQYF.

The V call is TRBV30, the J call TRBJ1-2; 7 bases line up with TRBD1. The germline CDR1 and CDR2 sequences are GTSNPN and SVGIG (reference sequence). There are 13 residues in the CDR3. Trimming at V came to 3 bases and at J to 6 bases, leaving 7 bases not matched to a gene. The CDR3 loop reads CAWRPTGKNGYTF. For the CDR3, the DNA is TGTGCCTGGAGGCCGACAGGGAAGAATGGCTACACCTTC.

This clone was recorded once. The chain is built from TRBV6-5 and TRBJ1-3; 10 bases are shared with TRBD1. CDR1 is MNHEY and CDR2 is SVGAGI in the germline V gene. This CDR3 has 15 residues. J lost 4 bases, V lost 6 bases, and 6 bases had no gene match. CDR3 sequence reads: CASSRQGARGNTIYF. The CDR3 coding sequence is TGTGCCAGCAGCAGACAGGGGGCGAGAGGAAACACCATATATTTT.

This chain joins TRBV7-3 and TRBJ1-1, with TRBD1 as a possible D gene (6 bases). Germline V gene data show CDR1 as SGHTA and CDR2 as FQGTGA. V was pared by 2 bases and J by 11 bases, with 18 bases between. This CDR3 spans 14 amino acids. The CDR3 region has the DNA TGTGCCAGCAGCTTACAACACCTACAGGGAGAGGCTTTCTTT. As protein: CASSLQHLQGEAFF.

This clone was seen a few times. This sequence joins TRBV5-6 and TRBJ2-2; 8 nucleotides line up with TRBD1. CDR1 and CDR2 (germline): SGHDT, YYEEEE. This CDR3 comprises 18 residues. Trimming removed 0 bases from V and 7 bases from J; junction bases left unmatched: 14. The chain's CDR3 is CASSLDRDRSFVGGELFF. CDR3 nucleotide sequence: TGTGCCAGCAGCTTGGATCGGGACAGGTCCTTCGTGGGCGGGGAGCTGTTTTTT. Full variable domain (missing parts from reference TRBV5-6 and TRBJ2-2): DAGVTQSPTHLIKTRGQQVTLRCSPKSGHDTVSWYQQALGQGPQFIFQYYEEEERQRGNFPDRFSGHQFPNYSSELNVNALLLGDSALYLCASSLDRDRSFVGGELFFGEGSRLTVL.

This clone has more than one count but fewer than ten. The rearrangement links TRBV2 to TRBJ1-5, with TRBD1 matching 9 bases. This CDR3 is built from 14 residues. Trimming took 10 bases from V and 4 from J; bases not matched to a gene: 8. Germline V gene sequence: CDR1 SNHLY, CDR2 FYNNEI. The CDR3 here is CATQSGTGNQPQHF. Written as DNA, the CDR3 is TGTGCCACCCAGAGCGGGACAGGGAATCAGCCCCAGCATTTT. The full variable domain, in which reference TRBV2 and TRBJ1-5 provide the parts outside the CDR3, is EPEVTQTPSHQVTQMGQEVILRCVPISNHLYFYWYRQILGQKVEFLVSFYNNEISEKSEIFDDQFSVERPDGSNFTLKIRSTKLEDSAMYFCATQSGTGNQPQHFGDGTRLSIL.

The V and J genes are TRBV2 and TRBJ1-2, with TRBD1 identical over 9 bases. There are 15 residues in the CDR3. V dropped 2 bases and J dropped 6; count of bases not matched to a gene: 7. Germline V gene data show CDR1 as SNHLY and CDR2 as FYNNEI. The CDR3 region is CASSENGQGMNGYTF. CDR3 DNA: TGTGCCAGCAGTGAAAACGGACAGGGGATGAATGGCTACACCTTC.

The CDR3: CASSPIDRGSGNTIYF. DNA for the CDR3: TGCGCCAGCAGCCCCATCGACAGGGGCTCTGGAAACACCATATATTTT. The V gene is TRBV4-1, the J gene TRBJ1-3, with 8 bases fitting TRBD1. The CDR3 is 16 amino acids. The junction had 5 bases not matched to a gene; V was cut back by 4 bases and J by 0 bases. Germline V gene data show CDR1 as MGHRA and CDR2 as YSYEKL.

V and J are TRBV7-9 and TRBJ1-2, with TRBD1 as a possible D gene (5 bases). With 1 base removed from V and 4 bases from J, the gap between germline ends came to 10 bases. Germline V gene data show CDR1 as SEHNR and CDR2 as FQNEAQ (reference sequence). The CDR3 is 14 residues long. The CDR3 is CASSLDLGRYGYTF. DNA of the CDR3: TGTGCCAGCAGCTTAGATCTGGGACGCTATGGCTACACCTTC.

The CDR3 sequence is CASSYRGTETYEQYF. The CDR3 coding sequence is TGTGCCAGCAGCTACCGCGGGACCGAGACCTACGAGCAGTACTTC. The rearrangement links TRBV7-9 to TRBJ2-7, with D possibly TRBD2 on 6 matching bases. Trimming removed 4 bases from V and 2 bases from J, with 15 bases in between. The CDR3 extends over 15 amino acids. Germline V CDR1 and CDR2: SEHNR, FQNEAQ (reference sequence).

The CDR3 region is CASSRTRGYGNTIYF. The CDR3 DNA reads as TGCGCCAGCTCTCGGACTAGGGGATATGGAAACACCATATATTTT. This chain uses TRBV4-3 with TRBJ1-3; possibly TRBD1 for D (5 bases). Germline CDR1 and CDR2: LGHNA and YSLEER. The V end was cut by 8 bases, the J end by 3 bases, with 17 bases between. The CDR3 is 15 residues long.

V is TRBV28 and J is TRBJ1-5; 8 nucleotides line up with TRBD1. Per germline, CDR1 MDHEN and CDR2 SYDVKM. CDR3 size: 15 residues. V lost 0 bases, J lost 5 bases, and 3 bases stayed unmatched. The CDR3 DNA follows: TGTGCCAGCAGTTTATGGGGGACAGGAGATCAGCCCCAGCATTTT. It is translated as CASSLWGTGDQPQHF. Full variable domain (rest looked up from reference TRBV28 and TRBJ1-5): DVKVTQSSRYLVKRTGEKVFLECVQDMDHENMFWYRQDPGLGLRLIYFSYDVKMKEKGDIPEGYSVSREKKERFSLILESASTNQTSMYLCASSLWGTGDQPQHFGDGTRLSIL.